These 13 T cell receptor beta chains were sequenced from one sample in a study of T cell responses to AZD1222 COVID-19 vaccine. Measured with immunoSEQ multiplex PCR; TCRdb has only the in-frame clones, and not every one. The sample gives around 160,000 clones, 92% of which show up once; approximately 1.3% is in the top ten. The specimen was peripheral blood, collected 28 days after the second AZD1222 dose. The origin of the receptors is an adult who received the AZD1222 COVID-19 vaccine.

V is TRBV10-3 and J is TRBJ2-3; 7 bases are shared with TRBD2. V shed 0 bases and J 4 bases; nucleotides not matched to a gene: 4. The V gene's germline CDR1 is ENHRY and CDR2 SYGVKD. The CDR3 is made up of 15 amino acids. In DNA form, the CDR3 reads TGTGCCATCAGTGAGTCTGGGAGGGAGGCAGATACGCAGTATTTT. Translation gives CAISESGREADTQYF.

The rearrangement joins TRBV13 to TRBJ2-1; D may be TRBD2 (7 bases). Trimming took 0 bases from V and 8 from J, leaving 8 bases between them. The CDR3 spans 13 residues. Germline V gene data show CDR1 as PRHDT and CDR2 as FYEKMQ (reference sequence). The CDR3: CASSLGGGDEQFF. In nucleotides, the CDR3 is TGTGCCAGCAGCTTAGGAGGGGGGGATGAGCAGTTCTTC.

The chain combines TRBV3-1 (or the pseudogene TRBV3-2) with TRBJ2-7, with D tentatively TRBD1 or TRBD2 (6 bases each). Between the trimmed V and J ends, which lost 4 bases and 6 bases, there was a span of 10 bases. The CDR3 is made up of 12 amino acids. Germline V CDR1 and CDR2: LGHDT, YNNKEL (reference sequence). CDR3 protein: CASSLEGGEQYF. CDR3 bases: TGTGCCAGCAGCCTCGAGGGGGGCGAGCAGTACTTC.

The CDR3 sequence: CASSPPSGWPQHF. The CDR3 DNA reads as TGTGCCAGCAGTCCCCCCTCCGGCTGGCCCCAGCATTTT. The chain uses TRBV27 and TRBJ1-5; no reliable D call. Germline loops: CDR1 MNHEY, CDR2 SMNVEV (reference sequence). V was clipped by 5 bases and J by 9 bases, with 14 bases between them. The CDR3 totals 13 residues.

The chain has TRBV9 and TRBJ2-7; 7 nucleotides align to TRBD2. Trimming removed 3 bases from V and 4 bases from J; junction bases left unmatched: 4. CDR3 length equals 13 residues. Germline V gene data show CDR1 as SGDLS and CDR2 as YYNGEE. CDR3 sequence (DNA): TGTGCCAGCAGCGGGGGAGCGGGATACGAGCAGTACTTC. This codes for CASSGGAGYEQYF.

V and J are TRBV6-2 or TRBV6-3 and TRBJ2-7; D is unclear. Per germline, CDR1 MNHEY and CDR2 SVGEGT. This CDR3 comprises 16 residues. V gave up 2 bases and J gave up 0 bases, with 14 bases separating them. CDR3 DNA: TGTGCCAGCAGTTACAGGGCCACCCTTCCCTCCTACGAGCAGTACTTC. Protein sequence: CASSYRATLPSYEQYF.

The rearrangement uses TRBV5-1 and TRBJ1-2; D gene uncertain. The germline gives CDR1 SGHRS, CDR2 YFSETQ. Trimming left V 0 bases short and J 1 base short, with 7 bases between. CDR3 length: 14 residues. The CDR3 nucleotides read TGCGCCAGCAGCTTGGAAAGTTTTAACTATGGCTACACCTTC. Amino acids: CASSLESFNYGYTF.

This chain links TRBV5-4 with TRBJ2-7; D perhaps matches TRBD2 (7 bases). This CDR3 contains 14 residues. Per germline, CDR1 SGHNT and CDR2 YYREEE (reference sequence). Trimming pared 4 bases from V and 2 bases from J, leaving 13 bases between. CDR3: CASSEGGGPYEQYF. DNA for the CDR3: TGTGCCAGCAGCGAAGGGGGGGGGCCCTACGAGCAGTACTTC. Complete variable domain (other parts from reference TRBV5-4 and TRBJ2-7): ETGVTQSPTHLIKTRGQQVTLRCSSQSGHNTVSWYQQALGQGPQFIFQYYREEENGRGNFPPRFSGLQFPNYSSELNVNALELDDSALYLCASSEGGGPYEQYFGPGTRLTVT.

This clone was observed a few times. This chain connects TRBV3-1 (or the pseudogene TRBV3-2) to TRBJ2-7; 7 positions match TRBD1. CDR1 is LGHDT, CDR2 YNNKEL, per germline (reference sequence). V was clipped by 4 bases and J by 0 bases; unmatched bases: 6. The CDR3 is made up of 15 amino acids. This CDR3 reads CASSPGQDSSYEQYF. In DNA, the CDR3 is TGTGCCAGCAGCCCCGGACAGGACAGCTCCTACGAGCAGTACTTC.

The V call is TRBV12-5, the J call TRBJ2-1; D is perhaps TRBD1 (5 bases). The CDR3 spans 13 residues. Germline V CDR1 and CDR2: LGHNT, FRNRAP. V lost 2 bases and J lost 13, with 15 bases in between. As DNA, the CDR3 is TGTGCTAGTGGTTTGATTAGGGGCGATATACAGTTCTTC. Translating gives CASGLIRGDIQFF.

The chain uses TRBV4-2 and TRBJ1-4; D is undetermined. Germline V gene data show CDR1 as LGHNA and CDR2 as YNFKEQ. The CDR3 has 19 residues. The V end was cut by 0 bases, the J end by 3 bases, with 20 bases between. The chain's CDR3 is CASSQEGRGLVASNEKLFF. The CDR3 nucleotides read TGTGCCAGCAGCCAAGAAGGACGGGGATTGGTGGCGTCTAATGAAAAACTGTTTTTT.

The CDR3 region has the DNA TGTGCCAGCCCAGCCGCTGACGGGTACAATGAGCAGTTCTTC. It translates to CASPAADGYNEQFF. V and J are TRBV7-9 and TRBJ2-1; D is unclear. Germline loops: CDR1 SEHNR, CDR2 FQNEAQ (reference sequence). The CDR3 is made up of 14 amino acids. V was clipped by 8 bases and J by 4 bases, with 15 bases between them.

This clone was seen just once. This chain joins TRBV3-1 (or the pseudogene TRBV3-2) and TRBJ2-1; 11 bases agree with TRBD2. The CDR3 loop spans 15 amino acids. In germline, CDR1 is LGHDT, CDR2 YNNKEL (reference sequence). The trim removed 3 bases at V and 4 bases at J, leaving 2 bases unmatched. CDR3 in DNA: TGTGCCAGCAGCCAGCTAGCGGGGGGATACAATGAGCAGTTCTTC. It encodes CASSQLAGGYNEQFF.